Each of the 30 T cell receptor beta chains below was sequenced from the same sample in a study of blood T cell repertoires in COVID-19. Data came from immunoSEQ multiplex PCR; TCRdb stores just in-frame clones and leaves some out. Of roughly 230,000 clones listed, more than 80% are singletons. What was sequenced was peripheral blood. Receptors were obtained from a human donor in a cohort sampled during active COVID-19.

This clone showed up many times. The CDR3 loop is CASSEDTGTGGYEQYF. CDR3 DNA: TGTGCCAGCAGTGAAGATACCGGGACAGGGGGCTACGAGCAGTACTTC. The V gene is TRBV6-1, the J gene TRBJ2-7; 11 bases are shared with TRBD1. After removal of 1 base from V and 3 bases from J, the junction contained 5 bases not matched to a gene. The CDR3 length is 16 residues. Germline V CDR1 and CDR2: MNHNS, SASEGT.

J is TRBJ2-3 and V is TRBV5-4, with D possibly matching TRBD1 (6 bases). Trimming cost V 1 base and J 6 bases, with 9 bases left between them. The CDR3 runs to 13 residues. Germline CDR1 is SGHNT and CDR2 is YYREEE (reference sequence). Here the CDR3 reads CASSLQGMDTQYF. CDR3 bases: TGTGCCAGCAGCTTGCAGGGGATGGATACGCAGTATTTT.

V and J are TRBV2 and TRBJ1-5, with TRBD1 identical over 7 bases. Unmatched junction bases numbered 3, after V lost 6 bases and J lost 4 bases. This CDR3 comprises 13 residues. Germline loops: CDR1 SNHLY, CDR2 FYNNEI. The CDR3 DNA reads TGTGCCAGCAGGCAGGGGGTTAATCAGCCCCAGCATTTT. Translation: CASRQGVNQPQHF.

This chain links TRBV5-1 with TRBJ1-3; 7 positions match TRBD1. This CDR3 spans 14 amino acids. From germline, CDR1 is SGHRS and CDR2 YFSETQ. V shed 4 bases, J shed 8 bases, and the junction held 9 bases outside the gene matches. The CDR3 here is CASSPKGAGDTIYF. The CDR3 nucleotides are TGCGCCAGCAGCCCCAAGGGGGCTGGGGACACCATATATTTT.

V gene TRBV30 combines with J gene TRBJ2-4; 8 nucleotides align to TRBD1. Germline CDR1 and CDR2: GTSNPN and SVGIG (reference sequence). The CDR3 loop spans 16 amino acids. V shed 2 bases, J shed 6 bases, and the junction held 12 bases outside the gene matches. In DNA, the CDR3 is TGTGCCTGGAGTCCCGAGATCAGGGGGCTGGGAAACATTCAGTACTTC. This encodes CAWSPEIRGLGNIQYF.

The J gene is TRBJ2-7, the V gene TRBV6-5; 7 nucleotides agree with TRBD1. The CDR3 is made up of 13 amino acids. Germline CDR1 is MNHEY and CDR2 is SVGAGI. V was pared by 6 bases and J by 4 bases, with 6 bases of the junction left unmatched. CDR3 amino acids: CASSNSRGYEQYF. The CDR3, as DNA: TGTGCCAGCAGCAATTCCAGGGGGTACGAGCAGTACTTC.

The CDR3 DNA reads TGTGCCAGCAGCCTTGACAATTACAGACAGCAGTACTTC. This translates into CASSLDNYRQQYF. V and J are TRBV7-9 and TRBJ2-7; D ambiguous. The CDR3 is made up of 13 amino acids. The germline V and J ends were trimmed by 5 bases and 8 bases, with 16 bases remaining between them. Per the germline V gene, CDR1 is SEHNR and CDR2 is FQNEAQ (reference sequence).

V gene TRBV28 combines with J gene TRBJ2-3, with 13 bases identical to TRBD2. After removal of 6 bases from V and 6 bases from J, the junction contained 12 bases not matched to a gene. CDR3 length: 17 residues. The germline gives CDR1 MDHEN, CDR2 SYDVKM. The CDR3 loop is CASSSPGLAGSFDTQYF. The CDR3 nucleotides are TGTGCCAGCAGCTCCCCGGGACTAGCGGGATCCTTTGATACGCAGTATTTT.

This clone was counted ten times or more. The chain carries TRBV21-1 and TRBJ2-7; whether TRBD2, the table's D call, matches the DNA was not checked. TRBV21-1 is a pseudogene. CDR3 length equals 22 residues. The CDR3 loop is CASSRILKCEVTSGTSGCEQYF. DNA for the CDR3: TGTGCCAGCAGCCGAATCTTAAAATGTGAGGTAACTAGCGGGACGAGCGGATGCGAGCAGTACTTC.

Here the CDR3 DNA reads TGTGCCAGCAGAGAGACCGGGACTACGATCTCCGAGCAGTACTTC. Amino acids: CASRETGTTISEQYF. The J gene is TRBJ2-7, the V gene TRBV25-1, with 7 bases fitting TRBD2. Looked up from germline, CDR1 is MGHDK and CDR2 is SYGVNS. The CDR3 runs 15 residues. Trimming at V came to 6 bases and at J to 6 bases, leaving 14 bases not matched to a gene.

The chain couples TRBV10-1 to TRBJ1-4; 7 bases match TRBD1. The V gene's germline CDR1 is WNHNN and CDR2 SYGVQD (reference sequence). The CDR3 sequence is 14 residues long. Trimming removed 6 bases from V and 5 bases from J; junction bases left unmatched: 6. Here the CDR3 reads CASSRGQVNEKLFF. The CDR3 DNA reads TGCGCCAGCAGCCGCGGACAGGTGAATGAAAAACTGTTTTTT.

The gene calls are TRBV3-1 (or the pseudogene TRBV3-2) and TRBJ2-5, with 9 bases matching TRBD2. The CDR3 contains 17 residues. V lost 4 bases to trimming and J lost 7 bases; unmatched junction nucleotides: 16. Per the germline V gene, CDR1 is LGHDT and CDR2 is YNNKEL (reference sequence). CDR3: CASSLRRSGGTLWTQYF. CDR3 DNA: TGTGCCAGCAGCCTCCGGAGGAGCGGGGGGACGTTATGGACCCAGTACTTC.

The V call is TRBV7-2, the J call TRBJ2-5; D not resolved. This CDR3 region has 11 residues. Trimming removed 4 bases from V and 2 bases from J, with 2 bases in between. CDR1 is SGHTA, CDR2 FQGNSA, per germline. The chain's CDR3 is CASSSQETQYF. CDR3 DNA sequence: TGTGCCAGCAGCTCTCAAGAGACCCAGTACTTC.

CDR3 DNA sequence: TGTGCCAGCCTAAATGAAAAACTGTTTTTT. Translation: CASLNEKLFF. V gene TRBV28 combines with J gene TRBJ1-4; no clear D gene. Trimming left V 8 bases short and J 5 bases short, with 3 bases between. Germline loops: CDR1 MDHEN, CDR2 SYDVKM. This CDR3 is built from 10 residues.

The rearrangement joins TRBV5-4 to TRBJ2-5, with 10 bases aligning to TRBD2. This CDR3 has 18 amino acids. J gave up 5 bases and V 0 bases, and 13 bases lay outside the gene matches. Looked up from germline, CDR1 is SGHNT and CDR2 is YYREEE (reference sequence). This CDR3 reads CASSLGLISGGAEETQYF. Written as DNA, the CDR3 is TGTGCCAGCAGCTTGGGACTGATCAGCGGGGGGGCCGAGGAGACCCAGTACTTC.

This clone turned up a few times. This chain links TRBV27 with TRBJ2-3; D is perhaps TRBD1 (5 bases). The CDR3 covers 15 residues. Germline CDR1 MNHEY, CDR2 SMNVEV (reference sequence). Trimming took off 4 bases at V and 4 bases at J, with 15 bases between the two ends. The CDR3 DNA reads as TGTGCCAGCAGTTACAGGAAAACCCTCTCAGATACGCAGTATTTT. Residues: CASSYRKTLSDTQYF.

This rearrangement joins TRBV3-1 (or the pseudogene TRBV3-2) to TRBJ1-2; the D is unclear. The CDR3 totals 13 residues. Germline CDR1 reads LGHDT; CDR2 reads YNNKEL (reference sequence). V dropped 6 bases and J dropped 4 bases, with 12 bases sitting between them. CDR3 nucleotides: TGTGCCAGCAGTCAGGCGTCCATCTATGGCTACACCTTC. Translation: CASSQASIYGYTF.

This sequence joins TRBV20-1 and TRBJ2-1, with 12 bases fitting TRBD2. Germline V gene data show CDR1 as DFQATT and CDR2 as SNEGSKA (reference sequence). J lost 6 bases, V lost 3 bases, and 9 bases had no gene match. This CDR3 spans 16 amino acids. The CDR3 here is CSASPRLAGVLNEQFF. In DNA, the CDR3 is TGCAGTGCTAGTCCCCGACTAGCGGGAGTTCTCAATGAGCAGTTCTTC.

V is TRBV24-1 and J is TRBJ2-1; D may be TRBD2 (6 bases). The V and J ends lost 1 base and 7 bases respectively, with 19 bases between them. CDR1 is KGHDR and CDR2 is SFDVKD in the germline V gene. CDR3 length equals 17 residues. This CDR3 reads CATSDFNEASGRNEQFF. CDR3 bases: TGTGCCACCAGTGATTTTAACGAGGCCTCGGGGAGGAATGAGCAGTTCTTC.

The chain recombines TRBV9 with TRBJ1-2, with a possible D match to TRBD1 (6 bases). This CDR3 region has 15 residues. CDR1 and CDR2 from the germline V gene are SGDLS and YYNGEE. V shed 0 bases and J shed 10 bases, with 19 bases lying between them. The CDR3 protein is CASSVEGQRVSLYTF. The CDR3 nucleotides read TGTGCCAGCAGCGTAGAAGGACAGCGAGTCTCCCTCTACACCTTC.

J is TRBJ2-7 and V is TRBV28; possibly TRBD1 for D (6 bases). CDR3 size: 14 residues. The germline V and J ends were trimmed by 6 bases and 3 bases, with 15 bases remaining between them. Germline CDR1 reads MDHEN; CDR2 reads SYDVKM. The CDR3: CASSPGAVFYEQYF. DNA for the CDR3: TGTGCCAGCAGCCCAGGGGCCGTATTCTACGAGCAGTACTTC.

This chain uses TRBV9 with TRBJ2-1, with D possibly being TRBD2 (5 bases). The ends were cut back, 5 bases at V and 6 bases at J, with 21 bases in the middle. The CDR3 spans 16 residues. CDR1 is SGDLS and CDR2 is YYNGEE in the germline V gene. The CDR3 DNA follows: TGTGCCAGCAGTCATACTGGGCTAGCACTTGTCAATGAGCAGTTCTTC. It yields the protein CASSHTGLALVNEQFF. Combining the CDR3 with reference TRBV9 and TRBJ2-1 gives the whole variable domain DSGVTQTPKHLITATGQRVTLRCSPRSGDLSVYWYQQSLDQGLQFLIQYYNGEERAKGNILERFSAQQFPDLHSELNLSSLELGDSALYFCASSHTGLALVNEQFFGPGTRLTVL.

CDR3 sequence: CASTRGTDTGELFF. CDR3 DNA: TGTGCCAGCACCCGGGGGACGGACACCGGGGAGCTGTTTTTT. The rearrangement uses TRBV6-5 and TRBJ2-2; D possibly corresponds to TRBD2 (6 bases). V was pared by 7 bases and J by 3 bases, with 12 bases between. CDR3 length equals 14 residues. CDR1 and CDR2 (germline): MNHEY, SVGAGI.

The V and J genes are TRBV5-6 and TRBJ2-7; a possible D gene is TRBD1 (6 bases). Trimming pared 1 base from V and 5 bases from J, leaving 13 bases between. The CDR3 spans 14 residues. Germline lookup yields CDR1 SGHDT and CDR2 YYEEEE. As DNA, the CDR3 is TGTGCCAGCAGCTTGCGGCAGGGGTTTAACGAGCAGTACTTC. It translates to CASSLRQGFNEQYF.

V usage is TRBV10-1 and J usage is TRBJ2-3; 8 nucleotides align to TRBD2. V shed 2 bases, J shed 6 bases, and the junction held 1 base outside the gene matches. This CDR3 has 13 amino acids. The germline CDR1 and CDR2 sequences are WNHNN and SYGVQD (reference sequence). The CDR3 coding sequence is TGCGCCAGCAGTGAGATAGCGGGGGATACGCAGTATTTT. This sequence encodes CASSEIAGDTQYF.

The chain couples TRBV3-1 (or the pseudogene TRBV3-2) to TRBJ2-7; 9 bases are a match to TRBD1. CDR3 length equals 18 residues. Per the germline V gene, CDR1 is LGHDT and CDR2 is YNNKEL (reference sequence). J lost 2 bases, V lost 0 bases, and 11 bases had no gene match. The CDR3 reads CASSQEIRRQGGTYEQYF. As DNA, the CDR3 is TGTGCCAGCAGCCAAGAGATTAGGCGACAGGGGGGGACCTACGAGCAGTACTTC.

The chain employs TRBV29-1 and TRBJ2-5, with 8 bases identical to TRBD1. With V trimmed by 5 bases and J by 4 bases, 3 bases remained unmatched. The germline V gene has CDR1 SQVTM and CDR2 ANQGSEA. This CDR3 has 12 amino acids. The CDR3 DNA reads TGCAGCGTTAACAGGGGGAGAGAGACCCAGTACTTC. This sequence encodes CSVNRGRETQYF.

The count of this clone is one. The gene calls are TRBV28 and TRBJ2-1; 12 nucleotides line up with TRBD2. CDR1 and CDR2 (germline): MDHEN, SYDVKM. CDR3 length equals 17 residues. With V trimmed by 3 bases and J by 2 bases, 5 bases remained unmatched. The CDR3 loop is CASSFPSGGGTYNEQFF. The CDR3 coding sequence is TGTGCCAGCAGTTTTCCTAGCGGGGGGGGTACCTACAATGAGCAGTTCTTC.

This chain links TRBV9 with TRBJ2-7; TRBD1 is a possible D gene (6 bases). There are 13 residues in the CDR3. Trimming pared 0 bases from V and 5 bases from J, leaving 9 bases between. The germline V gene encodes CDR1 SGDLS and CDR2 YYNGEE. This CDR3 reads CASSVGAGDEQYF. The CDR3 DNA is TGTGCCAGCAGCGTAGGAGCAGGGGACGAGCAGTACTTC.

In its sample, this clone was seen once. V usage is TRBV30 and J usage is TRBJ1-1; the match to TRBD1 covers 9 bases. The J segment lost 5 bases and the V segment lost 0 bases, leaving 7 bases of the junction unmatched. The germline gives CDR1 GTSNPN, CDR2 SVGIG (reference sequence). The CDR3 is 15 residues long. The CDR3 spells CAWSVRDRVMTEAFF. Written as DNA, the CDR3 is TGTGCCTGGAGTGTTAGGGACAGGGTCATGACTGAAGCTTTCTTT. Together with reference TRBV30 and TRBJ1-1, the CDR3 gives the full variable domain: SQTIHQWPATLVQPVGSPLSLECTVEGTSNPNLYWYRQAAGRGLQLLFYSVGIGQISSEVPQNLSASRPQDRQFILSSKKLLLSDSGFYLCAWSVRDRVMTEAFFGQGTRLTVV.